The 14 T cell receptor beta chains listed next were all sequenced from one sample in a study of PD-1 blockade in classical Hodgkin lymphoma. Clones were read by immunoSEQ multiplex PCR, and TCRdb kept only the in-frame ones, dropping some. The data show tens of thousands of clones, roughly nine tenths seen once. Every patient relapsed after autologous stem cell transplantation, and brentuximab vedotin exposure varied. The sequences come from peripheral blood mononuclear cells (PBMCs), collected before the second cycle of nivolumab. All receptors derive from a human donor with classical Hodgkin lymphoma.

V usage is TRBV10-3 and J usage is TRBJ1-3; unclear D gene. Looked up from germline, CDR1 is ENHRY and CDR2 is SYGVKD. V gave up 0 bases and J gave up 3 bases, with 6 bases separating them. The CDR3 runs to 14 residues. The CDR3 DNA is TGTGCCATCAGTGAGTCTCCAGTTGGAAACACCATATATTTT. This encodes CAISESPVGNTIYF.

This clone was found once. In nucleotides, the CDR3 is TGTGCCAGCAGTTTTGCTCAGGGTTCCTACGAGCAGTACTTC. It translates to CASSFAQGSYEQYF. The chain links TRBV27 to TRBJ2-7; D is possibly TRBD1 (5 bases). CDR1 and CDR2 (germline): MNHEY, SMNVEV (reference sequence). V shed 3 bases and J shed 1 base, with 10 bases lying between them. The CDR3 has 14 residues.

The chain recombines TRBV7-9 with TRBJ2-1; 10 bases fit TRBD2. This CDR3 contains 16 residues. Germline V gene data show CDR1 as SEHNR and CDR2 as FQNEAQ (reference sequence). The ends lost 6 bases at V and 3 bases at J; junction bases unmatched: 8. CDR3 amino acids: CASSPLAGDLYNEQFF. For the CDR3, the DNA is TGTGCCAGCAGTCCTCTAGCGGGAGACCTCTACAATGAGCAGTTCTTC.

This chain connects TRBV19 to TRBJ1-4; D gene uncertain. CDR3 length: 16 amino acids. Germline V gives CDR1 LNHDA, CDR2 SQIVND (reference sequence). Trimming removed 7 bases at V and 3 bases at J, with 18 bases between. The CDR3 spells CASTDGARRANEKLFF. CDR3 nucleotide sequence: TGTGCCAGTACTGATGGAGCACGACGAGCTAATGAAAAACTGTTTTTT.

This chain uses TRBV10-1 with TRBJ2-1; TRBD2 aligns across 11 bases. The trim removed 3 bases at V and 7 bases at J, leaving 11 bases unmatched. The CDR3 has 17 amino acids. CDR1 and CDR2 from the germline V gene are WNHNN and SYGVQD (reference sequence). The CDR3 here is CASSDGSSGRLLNEQFF. CDR3 DNA sequence: TGCGCCAGCAGTGATGGGTCTAGCGGGAGGCTATTGAATGAGCAGTTCTTC.

The V and J genes are TRBV6-1 and TRBJ1-1; D gene unclear. Germline CDR1 and CDR2: MNHNS and SASEGT. Between the trimmed V and J ends, which lost 5 bases and 11 bases, there was a span of 12 bases. This CDR3 contains 11 residues. The CDR3 DNA follows: TGTGCCAGCAGTACCCGGTATGGGGCTTTCTTT. This codes for CASSTRYGAFF.

The chain uses TRBV10-2 and TRBJ2-1; D not resolved. V was shortened by 6 bases and J by 8 bases, with 11 bases between the two germline ends. This CDR3 comprises 12 residues. Germline V gene data show CDR1 as WSHSY and CDR2 as SAAADI. The CDR3 reads CASRNFGDEQFF. The CDR3 region has the DNA TGCGCCAGCAGAAACTTCGGCGATGAGCAGTTCTTC.

The V call is TRBV7-8, the J call TRBJ2-3, with a tentative D call TRBD2 (6 bases). Deletions cut 5 bases from V and 6 bases from J, with 18 bases between. This CDR3 has 15 amino acids. The V gene's germline CDR1 is SGHVS and CDR2 FQNEAQ. This CDR3 reads CASSPRARGGDTQYF. As DNA, the CDR3 is TGTGCCAGCAGCCCTAGGGCGCGGGGTGGGGATACGCAGTATTTT. Variable domain in full (rest from reference TRBV7-8 and TRBJ2-3): GAGVSQSPRYKVAKRGQDVALRCDPISGHVSLFWYQQALGQGPEFLTYFQNEAQLDKSGLPSDRFFAERPEGSVSTLKIQRTQQEDSAVYLCASSPRARGGDTQYFGPGTRLTVL.

This chain joins TRBV7-9 and TRBJ2-1, with D uncertain. Germline V gives CDR1 SEHNR, CDR2 FQNEAQ (reference sequence). The V end lost 5 bases, the J end lost 6 bases, and 26 bases lay between the germline ends. The CDR3 has 18 amino acids. The CDR3 is CASSHLRFSPGRTNEQFF. In DNA, the CDR3 is TGTGCCAGCAGCCATCTTAGATTCTCCCCCGGTAGAACCAATGAGCAGTTCTTC.

The V call is TRBV30, the J call TRBJ2-5; 7 bases match TRBD2. The better agreement between TRBJ2-7 and the DNA end casts doubt on the J call. This CDR3 is 14 amino acids long. Germline lookup yields CDR1 GTSNPN and CDR2 SVGIG (reference sequence). In DNA form, the CDR3 reads TGTGCCTGGAGTGTATATGGGAGGGCCTACGAGCAGTACTTC. Protein product: CAWSVYGRAYEQYF.

V usage is TRBV29-1 and J usage is TRBJ2-6, with D hard to call. Germline assignment: CDR1 SQVTM and CDR2 ANQGSEA. V was clipped by 8 bases and J by 0 bases, with 11 bases between them. CDR3 length: 14 residues. For the CDR3, the DNA is TGCAGCTCAAGAGCTGACTCTGGGGCCAACGTCCTGACTTTC. Amino acid sequence: CSSRADSGANVLTF. Complete variable domain (other parts from reference TRBV29-1 and TRBJ2-6): SAVISQKPSRDICQRGTSLTIQCQVDSQVTMMFWYRQQPGQSLTLIATANQGSEATYESGFVIDKFPISRPNLTFSTLTVSNMSPEDSSIYLCSSRADSGANVLTFGAGSRLTVL.

This clone was seen more than once but under ten times. This sequence joins TRBV19 and TRBJ2-3, with 11 bases that match TRBD2. Germline CDR1 is LNHDA and CDR2 is SQIVND (reference sequence). V trimming: 5 bases; J trimming: 2 bases; junction bases outside the gene matches: 6. CDR3 length: 16 residues. In DNA, the CDR3 is TGTGCCAGTAGTGGACGACTAGCGGGACACACAGATACGCAGTATTTT. Translation: CASSGRLAGHTDTQYF. Complete variable domain (other parts from reference TRBV19 and TRBJ2-3): DGGITQSPKYLFRKEGQNVTLSCEQNLNHDAMYWYRQDPGQGLRLIYYSQIVNDFQKGDIAEGYSVSREKKESFPLTVTSAQKNPTAFYLCASSGRLAGHTDTQYFGPGTRLTVL.

The chain recombines TRBV28 with TRBJ1-3, with 7 bases that match TRBD1. Germline CDR1 reads MDHEN; CDR2 reads SYDVKM. The CDR3 is 16 amino acids. J gave up 0 bases and V 4 bases, and 6 bases lay outside the gene matches. The CDR3 DNA sequence: TGTGCCAGCAGTTCCCCACAGGGGTCCTCTGGAAACACCATATATTTT. Encoded protein: CASSSPQGSSGNTIYF.

The rearrangement joins TRBV28 to TRBJ2-1; 9 bases are shared with TRBD2. This CDR3 has 15 amino acids. Germline loops: CDR1 MDHEN, CDR2 SYDVKM. V lost 8 bases, J lost 9 bases, and 14 bases stayed unmatched. CDR3 residues: CASRPGASGDGEQFF. CDR3 nucleotides: TGTGCCAGCCGCCCGGGGGCTAGCGGGGATGGTGAGCAGTTCTTC. Variable domain in full (rest from reference TRBV28 and TRBJ2-1): DVKVTQSSRYLVKRTGEKVFLECVQDMDHENMFWYRQDPGLGLRLIYFSYDVKMKEKGDIPEGYSVSREKKERFSLILESASTNQTSMYLCASRPGASGDGEQFFGPGTRLTVL.